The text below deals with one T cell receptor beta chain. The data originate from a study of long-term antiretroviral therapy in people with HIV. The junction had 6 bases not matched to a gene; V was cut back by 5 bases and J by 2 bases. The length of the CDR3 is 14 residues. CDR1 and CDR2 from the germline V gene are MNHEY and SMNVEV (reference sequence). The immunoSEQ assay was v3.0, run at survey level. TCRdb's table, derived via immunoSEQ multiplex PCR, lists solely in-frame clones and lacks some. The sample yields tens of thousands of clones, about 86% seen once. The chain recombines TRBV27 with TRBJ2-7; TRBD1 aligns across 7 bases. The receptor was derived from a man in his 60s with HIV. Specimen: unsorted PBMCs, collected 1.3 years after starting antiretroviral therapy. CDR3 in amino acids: CASSTQGFTYEQYF. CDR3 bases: TGTGCCAGCAGTACACAGGGGTTTACCTACGAGCAGTACTTC.